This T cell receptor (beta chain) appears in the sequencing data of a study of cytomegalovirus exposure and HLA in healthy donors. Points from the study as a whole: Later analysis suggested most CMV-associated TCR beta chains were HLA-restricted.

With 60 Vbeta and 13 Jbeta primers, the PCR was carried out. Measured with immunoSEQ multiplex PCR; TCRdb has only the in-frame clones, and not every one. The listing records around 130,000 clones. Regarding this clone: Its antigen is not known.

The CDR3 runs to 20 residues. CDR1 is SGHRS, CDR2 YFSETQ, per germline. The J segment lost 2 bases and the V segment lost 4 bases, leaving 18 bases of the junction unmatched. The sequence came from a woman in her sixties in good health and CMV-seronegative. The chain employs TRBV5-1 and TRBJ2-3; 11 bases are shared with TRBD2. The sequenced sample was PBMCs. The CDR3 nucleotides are TGCGCCAGCAGCGGAAAAGGAAAAGTAGCGGGAGGGCCGGTCACAGATACGCAGTATTTT. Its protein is CASSGKGKVAGGPVTDTQYF.